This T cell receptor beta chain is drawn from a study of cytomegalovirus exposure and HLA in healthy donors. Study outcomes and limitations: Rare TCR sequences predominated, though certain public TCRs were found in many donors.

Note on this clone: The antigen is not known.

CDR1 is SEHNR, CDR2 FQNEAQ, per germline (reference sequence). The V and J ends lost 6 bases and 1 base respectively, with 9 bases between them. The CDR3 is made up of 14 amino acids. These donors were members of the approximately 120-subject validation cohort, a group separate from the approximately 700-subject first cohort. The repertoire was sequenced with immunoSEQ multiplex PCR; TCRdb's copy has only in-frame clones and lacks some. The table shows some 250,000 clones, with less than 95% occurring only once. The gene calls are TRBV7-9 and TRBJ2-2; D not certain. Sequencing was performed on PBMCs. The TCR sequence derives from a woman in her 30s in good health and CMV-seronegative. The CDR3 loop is CASSDGMNTGELFF. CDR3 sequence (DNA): TGTGCCAGCAGTGACGGAATGAACACCGGGGAGCTGTTTTTT.